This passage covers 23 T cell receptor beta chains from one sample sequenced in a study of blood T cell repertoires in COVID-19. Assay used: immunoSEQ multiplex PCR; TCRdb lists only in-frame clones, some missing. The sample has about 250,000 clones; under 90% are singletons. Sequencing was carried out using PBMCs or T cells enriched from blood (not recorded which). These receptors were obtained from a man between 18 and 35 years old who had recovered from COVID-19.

The CDR3, as DNA: TGTGCCAGCAGCAAATCAGGGTTTCAAGAGACCCAGTACTTC. Its translation is CASSKSGFQETQYF. This rearrangement joins TRBV11-2 to TRBJ2-5; possibly TRBD1 for D (5 bases). Germline CDR1 SGHAT, CDR2 FQNNGV. V was trimmed by 5 bases and J by 2 bases, leaving 12 bases between them. This CDR3 region has 14 residues.

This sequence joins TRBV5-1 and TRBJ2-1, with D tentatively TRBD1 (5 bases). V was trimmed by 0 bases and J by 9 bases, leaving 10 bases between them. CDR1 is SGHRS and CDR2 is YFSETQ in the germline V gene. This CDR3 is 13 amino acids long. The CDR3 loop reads CASSLEGNGEQFF. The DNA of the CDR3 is TGCGCCAGCAGCTTGGAGGGGAACGGTGAGCAGTTCTTC.

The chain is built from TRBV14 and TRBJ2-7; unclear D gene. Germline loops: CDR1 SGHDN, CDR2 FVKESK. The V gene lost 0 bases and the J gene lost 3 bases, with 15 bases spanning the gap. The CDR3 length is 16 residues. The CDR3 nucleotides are TGTGCCAGCAGCCAAGATCGGAGTGGCACGTACTACGAGCAGTACTTC. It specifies CASSQDRSGTYYEQYF. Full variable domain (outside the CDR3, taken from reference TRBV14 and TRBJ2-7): EAGVTQFPSHSVIEKGQTVTLRCDPISGHDNLYWYRRVMGKEIKFLLHFVKESKQDESGMPNNRFLAERTGGTYSTLKVQPAELEDSGVYFCASSQDRSGTYYEQYFGPGTRLTVT.

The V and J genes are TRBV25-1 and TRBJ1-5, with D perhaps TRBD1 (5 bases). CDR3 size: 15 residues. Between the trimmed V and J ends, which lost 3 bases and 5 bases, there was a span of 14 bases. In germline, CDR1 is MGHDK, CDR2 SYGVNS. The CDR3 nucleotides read TGTGCCAGCAGTGACGGCAGGGAAGGCTATCAGCCCCAGCATTTT. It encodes CASSDGREGYQPQHF.

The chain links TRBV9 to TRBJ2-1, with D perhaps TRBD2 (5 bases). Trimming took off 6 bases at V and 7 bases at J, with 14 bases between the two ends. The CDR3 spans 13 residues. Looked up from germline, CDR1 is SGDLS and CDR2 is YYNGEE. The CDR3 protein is CASTKGLWNEQFF. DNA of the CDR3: TGTGCCAGCACCAAAGGACTCTGGAATGAGCAGTTCTTC.

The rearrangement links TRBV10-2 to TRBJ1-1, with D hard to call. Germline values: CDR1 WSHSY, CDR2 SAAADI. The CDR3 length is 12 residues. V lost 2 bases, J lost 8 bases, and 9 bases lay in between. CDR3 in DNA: TGCGCCAGCAGTGAGATGAGGGCGGAAGCTTTCTTT. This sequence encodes CASSEMRAEAFF.

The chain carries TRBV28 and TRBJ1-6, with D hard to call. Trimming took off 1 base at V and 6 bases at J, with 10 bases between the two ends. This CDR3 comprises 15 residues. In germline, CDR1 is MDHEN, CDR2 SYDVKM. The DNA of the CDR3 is TGTGCCAGCAGTTTATCGGCGGGCCCTAATTCACCCCTCCACTTT. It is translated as CASSLSAGPNSPLHF.

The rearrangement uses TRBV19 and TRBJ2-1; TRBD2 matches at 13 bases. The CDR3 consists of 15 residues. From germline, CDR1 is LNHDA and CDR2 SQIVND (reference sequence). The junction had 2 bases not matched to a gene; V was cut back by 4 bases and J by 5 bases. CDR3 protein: CASSRGLAGNNEQFF. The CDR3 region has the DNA TGTGCCAGTAGTAGGGGACTAGCGGGGAACAATGAGCAGTTCTTC. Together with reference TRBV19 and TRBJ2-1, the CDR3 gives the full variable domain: DGGITQSPKYLFRKEGQNVTLSCEQNLNHDAMYWYRQDPGQGLRLIYYSQIVNDFQKGDIAEGYSVSREKKESFPLTVTSAQKNPTAFYLCASSRGLAGNNEQFFGPGTRLTVL.

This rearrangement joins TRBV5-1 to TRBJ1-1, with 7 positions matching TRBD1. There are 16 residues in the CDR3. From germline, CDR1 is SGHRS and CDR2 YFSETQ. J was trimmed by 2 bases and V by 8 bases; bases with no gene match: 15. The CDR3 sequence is CARPSKGTVFNTEAFF. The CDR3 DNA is TGCGCCAGACCATCAAAGGGGACAGTATTCAACACTGAAGCTTTCTTT.

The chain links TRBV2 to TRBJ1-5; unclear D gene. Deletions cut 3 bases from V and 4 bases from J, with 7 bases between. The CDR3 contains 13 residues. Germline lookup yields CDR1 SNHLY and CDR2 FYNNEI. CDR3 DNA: TGTGCCAGCAGTGATCCGGGGAATCAGCCCCAGCATTTT. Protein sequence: CASSDPGNQPQHF.

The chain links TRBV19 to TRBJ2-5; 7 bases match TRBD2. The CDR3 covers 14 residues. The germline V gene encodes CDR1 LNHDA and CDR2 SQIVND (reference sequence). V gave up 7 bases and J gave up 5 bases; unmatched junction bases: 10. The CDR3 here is CASKVRGGIETQYF. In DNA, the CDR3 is TGTGCCAGTAAGGTGCGCGGGGGAATCGAGACCCAGTACTTC.

CDR3 region: CASIPGGAAGAYEQYF. The CDR3 region has the DNA TGTGCCAGCATCCCGGGGGGGGCCGCGGGGGCTTACGAGCAGTACTTC. This sequence joins TRBV28 and TRBJ2-7, with TRBD2 matching 8 bases. With V trimmed by 7 bases and J by 4 bases, 15 bases remained unmatched. Germline CDR1 and CDR2: MDHEN and SYDVKM. This CDR3 is built from 16 residues.

In DNA form, the CDR3 reads TGTGCCAGCAACCCCTCGGGTGAGGGCACCGGGGAGCTGTTTTTT. It yields the protein CASNPSGEGTGELFF. The V call is TRBV5-6, the J call TRBJ2-2, with TRBD2 as a possible D gene (5 bases). CDR3 length equals 15 residues. The V gene's germline CDR1 is SGHDT and CDR2 YYEEEE. Trimming shortened V by 6 bases and J by 4 bases, and 16 bases separated the two germline ends. The full variable domain, completed using reference TRBV5-6 and TRBJ2-2, is DAGVTQSPTHLIKTRGQQVTLRCSPKSGHDTVSWYQQALGQGPQFIFQYYEEEERQRGNFPDRFSGHQFPNYSSELNVNALLLGDSALYLCASNPSGEGTGELFFGEGSRLTVL.

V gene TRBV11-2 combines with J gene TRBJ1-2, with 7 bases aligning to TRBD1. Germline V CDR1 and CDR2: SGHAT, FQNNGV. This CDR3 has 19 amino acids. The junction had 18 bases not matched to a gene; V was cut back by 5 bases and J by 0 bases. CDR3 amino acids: CASSQDWPWDSTSNYGYTF. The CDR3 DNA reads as TGTGCCAGCAGCCAGGATTGGCCTTGGGACAGCACGTCTAACTATGGCTACACCTTC. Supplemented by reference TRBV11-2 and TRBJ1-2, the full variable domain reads EAGVAQSPRYKIIEKRQSVAFWCNPISGHATLYWYQQILGQGPKLLIQFQNNGVVDDSQLPKDRFSAERLKGVDSTLKIQPAKLEDSAVYLCASSQDWPWDSTSNYGYTFGSGTRLTVV.

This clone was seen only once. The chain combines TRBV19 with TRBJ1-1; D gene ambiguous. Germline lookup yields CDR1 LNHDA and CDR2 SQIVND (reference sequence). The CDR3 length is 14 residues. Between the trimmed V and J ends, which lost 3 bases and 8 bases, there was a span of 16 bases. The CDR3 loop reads CASSIHGGRGEAFF. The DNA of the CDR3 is TGTGCCAGTAGTATCCATGGAGGGCGTGGAGAAGCTTTCTTT.

The DNA for the CDR3 is TGTGCCAGCAGTACCTACCTGCTTGGTGGAAACACCATATATTTT. It specifies CASSTYLLGGNTIYF. This chain connects TRBV28 to TRBJ1-3; D is unclear. The CDR3 spans 15 residues. CDR1 and CDR2 from the germline V gene are MDHEN and SYDVKM. V lost 5 bases to trimming and J lost 3 bases, with 14 bases between them.

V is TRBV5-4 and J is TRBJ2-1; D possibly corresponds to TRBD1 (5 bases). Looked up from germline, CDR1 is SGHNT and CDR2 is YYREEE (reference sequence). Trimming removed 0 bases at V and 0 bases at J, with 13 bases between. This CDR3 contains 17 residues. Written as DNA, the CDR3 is TGTGCCAGCAGCTTGGCAGCAGGGTCGAGCTCCTACAATGAGCAGTTCTTC. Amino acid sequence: CASSLAAGSSSYNEQFF.

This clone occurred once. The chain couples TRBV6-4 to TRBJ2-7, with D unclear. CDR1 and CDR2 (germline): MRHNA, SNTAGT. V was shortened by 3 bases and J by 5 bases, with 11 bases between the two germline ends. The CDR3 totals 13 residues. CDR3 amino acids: CASSESRSNEQYF. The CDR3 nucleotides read TGTGCCAGCAGTGAGAGTAGGAGCAACGAGCAGTACTTC.

CDR3 in DNA: TGTGCCAGCAGCTCCAACGCCGGCGGGACAGGGGCCTACGAGCAGTACTTC. As protein: CASSSNAGGTGAYEQYF. The chain links TRBV6-2 or TRBV6-3 to TRBJ2-7, with TRBD1 identical over 10 bases. Germline CDR1 and CDR2: MNHEY and SVGEGT. After removal of 6 bases from V and 2 bases from J, the junction contained 13 bases not matched to a gene. The CDR3 is 17 amino acids.

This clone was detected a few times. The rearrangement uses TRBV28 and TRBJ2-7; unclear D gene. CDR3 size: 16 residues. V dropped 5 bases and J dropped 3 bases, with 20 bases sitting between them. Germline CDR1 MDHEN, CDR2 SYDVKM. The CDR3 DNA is TGTGCCAGCAGTCGGTCGACCGAGCGTCCCCTCTACGAGCAGTACTTC. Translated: CASSRSTERPLYEQYF.

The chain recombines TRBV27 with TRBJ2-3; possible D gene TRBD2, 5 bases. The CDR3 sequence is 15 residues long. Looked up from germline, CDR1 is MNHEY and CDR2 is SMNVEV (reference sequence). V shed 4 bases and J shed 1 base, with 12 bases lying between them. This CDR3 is CASSYGPGGTDTQYF. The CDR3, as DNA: TGTGCCAGCAGTTACGGCCCCGGGGGCACAGATACGCAGTATTTT.

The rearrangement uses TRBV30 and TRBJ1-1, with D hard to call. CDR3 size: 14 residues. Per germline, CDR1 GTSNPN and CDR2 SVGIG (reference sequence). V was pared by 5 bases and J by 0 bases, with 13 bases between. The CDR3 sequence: CAWAHLEVNTEAFF. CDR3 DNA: TGTGCCTGGGCCCACCTTGAGGTGAACACTGAAGCTTTCTTT.

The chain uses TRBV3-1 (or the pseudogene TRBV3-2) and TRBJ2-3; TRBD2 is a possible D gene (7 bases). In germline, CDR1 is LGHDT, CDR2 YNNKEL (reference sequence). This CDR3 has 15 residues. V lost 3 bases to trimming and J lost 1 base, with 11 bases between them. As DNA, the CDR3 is TGTGCCAGCAGCCACGGGGGGCTGGGCACAGATACGCAGTATTTT. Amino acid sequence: CASSHGGLGTDTQYF.